This T cell receptor (beta chain) originates from a study of cytomegalovirus exposure and HLA in healthy donors. Study summary: The Caucasian-associated ancestry cluster held 65% to 90% of roughly 400 genotyped donors. The study, taken as a whole, reports: Reports showed the classifier diagnosing cytomegalovirus status with high specificity and sensitivity.

This CDR3 comprises 18 residues. The trim removed 0 bases at V and 6 bases at J, leaving 12 bases unmatched. Germline CDR1 reads LGHNA; CDR2 reads YNFKEQ. It was with 60 Vbeta and 13 Jbeta primers that the PCR ran. Only in-frame clones appear in the TCRdb table, and some are missing; sequencing was by immunoSEQ multiplex PCR. The table records 170,000 or so clones, about three quarters of them present only once. Comment on this clone: Antigen specificity is unknown.

The V and J genes are TRBV4-2 and TRBJ2-3, with 10 positions matching TRBD2. The sample consisted of PBMCs. The sequence was collected from an older woman in good health and CMV-seropositive. As DNA, the CDR3 is TGTGCCAGCAGCCAAGATCTTTCGAGCGGGGGGGCTTCCGATACGCAGTATTTT. This sequence encodes CASSQDLSSGGASDTQYF.